The entry below describes one T cell receptor (beta chain). What this receptor recognizes is not known. It has no much larger one-base neighbor in the sample; base qualities were not kept. This record belongs to a study of Ad26.COV2.S vaccination and SARS-CoV-2 variants (TCRdb year 2021). Notes on the research overall: Donors in the vaccine arm were drawn from COV1001, a multicentre, randomized, double-blind, placebo-controlled phase I-IIa trial testing Ad26.COV2.S in healthy adults. The TCR-sequenced set comprised about 32 samples: around 20 Ad26.COV2.S vaccine recipients, 5 placebo recipients and 8 SARS-CoV-2 convalescent individuals. Ad26.COV2.S was administered intramuscularly at a dose of 5x10^10 or 1x10^11 viral particles, either as one shot or as two shots given 56 days apart. Investigators did not know the trial group allocation while performing experiments and assessing outcomes. The specificity and breadth of SARS-CoV-2-reactive T cell receptors after Ad26.COV2.S vaccination were assessed by TCRbeta repertoire sequencing. Trial participants were randomized into five groups of five, in which low-dose or high-dose Ad26.COV2.S was given once or twice, or placebo was given on both occasions. The study at large found these results: Compared with placebo recipients, Ad26.COV2.S recipients showed higher spike-specific TCR breadth (P = 0.0014). Non-spike TCR breadth was comparable between vaccine and placebo recipients, consistent with the vaccine containing only spike. The authors noted that the TCR breadth and depth analyses may have underestimated total T cell responses. The study lacked the statistical power to compare responses across vaccine doses or regimens. After vaccination, substantial breadth of spike-specific CD8+ and CD4+ T cell responses was reported.

The treatment or condition label on this specimen signifies: over 15 received Ad26.COV2.S at low or high dose, single or two shots; a few received placebo; per-sample allocation not given. For vaccine and placebo recipients, the sequenced repertoires came from samples collected on day 63 after the first injection. In Cohort 1b, about 27 adults aged 18-55 years were enrolled at a single site in Boston, USA, between 29 July and 7 August 2020. Ad26.COV2.S was a replication-incompetent adenovirus type 26 vector expressing a prefusion-stabilized SARS-CoV-2 spike protein from the original Wuhan strain. The immunoSEQ Assay was used to sequence TCRbeta CDR3 regions. After extraction, genomic DNA underwent amplification by bias-controlled multiplex PCR, followed by high-throughput sequencing. The published analysis was carried out like this. Collapsing and filtering of sequences were performed to quantify the absolute abundance of each unique TCRbeta CDR3 region. Usable DNA was measured by amplifying reference genes present in all nucleated cells, and TCRbeta template counts were normalized to that usable DNA to estimate T cell fraction. Repertoire TCRs were annotated as SARS-CoV-2-specific when V gene, CDR3 amino acid sequence and J gene were exactly matched to a known reactive TCR set. MIRA supplied the reference SARS-CoV-2 TCR set, which was filtered for enrichment in COVID-19-positive ImmuneCODE repertoires so that public or cross-reactive TCRs were removed. Using the MIRA antigens, annotated TCRs were further analysed by specific ORF or by position within an ORF. Breadth was defined as the number of annotated unique rearrangements divided by the total number of unique productive rearrangements, and depth was defined as the summed frequency of the annotated unique rearrangements. TCR breadth was compared between groups using two-sided Wilcoxon rank-sum tests. TCRdb limited this immuneACCESS table to in-frame rearrangements with V and J called. A share of clones is missing; checked studies link under half to unresolved V genes, and the rest is unexplained. V and J calls and clone size are those listed in that table; D and trimming were worked out from the DNA. This sample lists fewer than 500,000 clones; roughly 91% were detected once. The ten most abundant clones make up under 4.5% of the sample.

Taken from cysteine to phenylalanine, the CDR3 has 14 residues. Just the 42-base CDR3 DNA is kept, in frame starting at base 1. A distance of 11 bases separates the germline ends of V and J, which lose 5 bases and 1 base respectively. The germline V gene specifies SGHTA as CDR1 and FQGNSA as CDR2. Sequencing was performed on peripheral blood, taken in a trial of Ad26.COV2.S vaccine versus placebo. The receptor comes from a person between 18 and 60 years old who received the Ad26.COV2.S COVID-19 vaccine or a placebo. The rearrangement combines TRBV7-2 with TRBJ2-5, with an unclear D gene assignment. The CDR3 protein: CASSQNRGQETQYF. The nucleotide sequence reads TGTGCCAGCAGCCAAAATCGAGGCCAAGAGACCCAGTACTTC.